This T cell receptor (beta chain) was identified during a study of T cells after yellow fever vaccination (dated by TCRdb to between 2017 and 2020). A note on the overall study: Libraries from fractions with low cell numbers were prepared with the SMART-Seq v4 Ultra Low Input RNA kit. Blood was collected at multiple timepoints before and after primary and secondary immunization, and bulk PBMC replicates and cell subsets were isolated. To follow T-cell clones before and after primary and booster YFV17D yellow fever vaccination, bulk TCR alpha and beta repertoires were sequenced over time. Two healthy male donors made up the cohort, one aged 18 to 29 years and the other aged 30 to 40 years. What the study reported, not specific to this receptor: A small share of clonotypes occurred in both CD4 and CD8 compartments, likely arising from convergent recombination. Computational filtering was needed because FACS-sorted repertoires could contain abundant contaminating clonotypes from the bulk population. Compared with the primary T-cell response, the secondary T-cell response was weaker but faster, peaking on day 5 rather than day 15. After the booster, most clones that had expanded after primary vaccination were detected again (nearly 97% of CD4 and 70% to 90% of CD8), suggesting broad maintenance of memory. Because only two donors were included in the study, the extent to which the findings can be generalized is limited.

TCR cDNA was synthesized by 5'RACE template switching, which introduced a universal primer site and unique molecular identifiers. Priming of cDNA synthesis was performed from both the TCR alpha and TCR beta constant segments. Libraries were amplified in two PCR steps, with sample barcodes and sequencing adapters added in the second step. Sequencing of libraries was done on Illumina HiSeq 2500 (2x100 bp) or NovaSeq (2x150 bp). Concerning the study's data processing: Demultiplexing of reads and collapsing into UMI consensus sequences were performed with MIGEC, and V(D)J alignment was carried out with MiXCR. Using edgeR on replicate PBMC samples, clonotypes were called vaccine-responding if FDR was below 0.01 and the log2 fold change was above 5 up to day 15. Bulk clonotypes were assigned CD4 or CD8 identity according to which sequenced CD4 or CD8 repertoire held them at higher abundance. TCRdb took the public reads, trimmed them with fastp at Q25, ran MiXCR for clone calling and kept in-frame beta chains. A single entry per CDR3 protein holds the most common genes and DNA from its merged rows. TCRdb, not the authors, supplied the V and J calls. Here the sample has 450,000 to 600,000 distinct CDR3 sequences; around an eighth occur a single time. The ten largest clones take up roughly 13% of the sample.

The treatment or condition label for this specimen denotes: live attenuated yellow fever vaccine strain. Two biological replicates of bulk PBMCs were collected at each blood-draw timepoint. PBMCs were isolated from peripheral blood using a standard Ficoll-Paque protocol. TriZol was used to extract RNA from bulk PBMCs, CD4 and CD8 fractions, and dextramer-positive and dextramer-negative fractions. Germline trimming amounts to 7 bases on V and 1 base on J, with 5 as the count of junction bases outside the gene matches. Including the terminal cysteine and phenylalanine, the CDR3 comprises 14 residues. The entry retains the CDR3 DNA only, 42 bases that are in frame from base 1. CDR1 and CDR2 (KGHSH, LQKENI) derive from the germline V gene. On this clonotype itself: Its antigen is still unknown. Base qualities are not provided; no much larger clone lies one nucleotide away.

The sequence is built from TRBV18 and TRBJ2-3, with 7 junctional bases fitting TRBD2. The sequence came from a man aged 25-40 years who received the YFV17D yellow fever vaccine. The sample was PBMCs, taken on the day of the yellow fever booster vaccination. The CDR3 protein sequence reads: CASLRLAGTDTQYF. The bases are TGTGCCAGCTTAAGACTAGCAGGCACAGATACGCAGTATTTT.